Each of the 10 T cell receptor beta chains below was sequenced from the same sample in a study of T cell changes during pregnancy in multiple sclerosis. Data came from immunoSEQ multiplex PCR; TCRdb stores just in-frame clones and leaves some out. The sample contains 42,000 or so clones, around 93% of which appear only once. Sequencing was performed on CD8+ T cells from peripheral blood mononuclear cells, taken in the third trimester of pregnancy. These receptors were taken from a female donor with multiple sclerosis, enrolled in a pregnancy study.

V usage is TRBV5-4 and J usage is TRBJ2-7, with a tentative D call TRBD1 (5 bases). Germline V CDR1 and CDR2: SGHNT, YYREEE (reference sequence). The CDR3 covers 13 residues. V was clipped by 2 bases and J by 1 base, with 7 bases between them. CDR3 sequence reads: CASSFQGSYEQYF. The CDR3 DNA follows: TGTGCCAGCAGCTTTCAGGGTTCCTACGAGCAGTACTTC.

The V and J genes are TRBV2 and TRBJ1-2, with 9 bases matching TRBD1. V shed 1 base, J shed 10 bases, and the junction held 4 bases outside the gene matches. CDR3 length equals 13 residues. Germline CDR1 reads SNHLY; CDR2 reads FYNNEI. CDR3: CASSEGTGEDYTF. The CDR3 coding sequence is TGTGCCAGCAGTGAAGGGACAGGGGAGGACTACACCTTC.

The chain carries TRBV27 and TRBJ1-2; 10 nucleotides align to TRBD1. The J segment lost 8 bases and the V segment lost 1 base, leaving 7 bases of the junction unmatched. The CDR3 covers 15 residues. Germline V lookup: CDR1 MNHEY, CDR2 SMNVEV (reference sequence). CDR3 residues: CASSLLTGGANGYTF. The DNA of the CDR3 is TGTGCCAGCAGTTTATTGACAGGGGGCGCGAACGGCTACACCTTC.

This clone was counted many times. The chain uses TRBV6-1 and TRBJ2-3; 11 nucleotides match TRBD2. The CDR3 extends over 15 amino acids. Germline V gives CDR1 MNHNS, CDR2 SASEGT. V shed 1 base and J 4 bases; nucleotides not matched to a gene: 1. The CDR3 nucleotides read TGTGCCAGCAGTGAAGAACTAGCGGGAGCAGATACGCAGTATTTT. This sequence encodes CASSEELAGADTQYF.

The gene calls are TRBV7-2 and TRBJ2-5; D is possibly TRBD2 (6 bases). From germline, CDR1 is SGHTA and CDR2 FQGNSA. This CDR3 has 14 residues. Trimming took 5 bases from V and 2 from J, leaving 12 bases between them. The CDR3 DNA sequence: TGTGCCAGCAGCCCCGAGGGAGGACAAGAGACCCAGTACTTC. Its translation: CASSPEGGQETQYF.

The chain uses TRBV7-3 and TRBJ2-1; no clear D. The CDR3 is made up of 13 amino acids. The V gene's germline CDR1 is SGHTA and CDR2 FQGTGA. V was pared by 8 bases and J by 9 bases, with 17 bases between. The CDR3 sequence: CASAANPASEQFF. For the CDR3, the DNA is TGTGCCAGCGCGGCTAACCCAGCCAGTGAGCAGTTCTTC.

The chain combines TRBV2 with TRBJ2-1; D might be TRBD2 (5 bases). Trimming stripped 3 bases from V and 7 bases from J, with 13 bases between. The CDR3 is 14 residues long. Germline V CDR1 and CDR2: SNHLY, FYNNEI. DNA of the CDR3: TGTGCCAGCAGTGAGACTACTACGCGAAATGAGCAGTTCTTC. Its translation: CASSETTTRNEQFF.

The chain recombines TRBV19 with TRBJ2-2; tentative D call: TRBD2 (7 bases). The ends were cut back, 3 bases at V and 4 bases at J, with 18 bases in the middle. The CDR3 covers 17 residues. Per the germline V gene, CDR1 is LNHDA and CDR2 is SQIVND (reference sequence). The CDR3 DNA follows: TGTGCCAGTAGTATTTTGGCGGCGGGGGCGGGCACCGGGGAGCTGTTTTTT. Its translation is CASSILAAGAGTGELFF.

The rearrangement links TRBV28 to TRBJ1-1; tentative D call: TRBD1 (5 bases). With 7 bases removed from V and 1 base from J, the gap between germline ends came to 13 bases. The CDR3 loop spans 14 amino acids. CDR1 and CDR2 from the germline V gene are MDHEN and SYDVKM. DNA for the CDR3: TGTGCCAGCACCGAGGACACCGGGAACACTGAAGCTTTCTTT. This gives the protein CASTEDTGNTEAFF.

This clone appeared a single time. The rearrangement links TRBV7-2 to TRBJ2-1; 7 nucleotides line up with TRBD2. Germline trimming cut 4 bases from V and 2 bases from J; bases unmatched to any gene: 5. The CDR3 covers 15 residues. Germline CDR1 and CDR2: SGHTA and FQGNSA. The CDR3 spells CASSSRDYPYNEQFF. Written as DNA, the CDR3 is TGTGCCAGCAGCTCCCGGGACTACCCCTACAATGAGCAGTTCTTC.